Listed below are T cell receptor beta chains from one sample, sequenced in a study of early T cells in non-severe SARS-CoV-2 infection. TCRdb itself ran the 5' RACE reads through MiXCR, one entry per CDR3 protein. The sample holds about 28,000 distinct CDR3 sequences, about 4.9% seen once. This material consisted of whole blood, taken at baseline. These TCRs come from an adult who was a healthcare worker with PCR-confirmed SARS-CoV-2 infection or an uninfected control (not recorded which). Both conserved end residues are part of each CDR3. D genes are given only for firm matches. Clone sizes are given selectively: once, few, many, or a class where the clone is expanded.

j_call d_call clone_size v_call cdr3_aa cdr3_nt
TRBJ2-3 TRBD1 many TRBV11-3 CASSSGQGADTQYF TGTGCCAGCAGCTCGGGACAGGGGGCAGATACGCAGTATTTT
TRBJ1-6 TRBD1 few TRBV7-6 CASSLETGGPSYNSPLHF TGTGCCAGCAGCTTAGAAACAGGGGGTCCCTCCTATAATTCACCCCTCCACTTT
TRBJ2-6 TRBD1 medium-sized TRBV14 CASSQVHRDRPLSGANVLTF TGTGCCAGCAGCCAAGTCCACCGGGACAGACCCCTTTCTGGGGCCAACGTCCTGACTTTC
TRBJ2-4 NA many TRBV7-2 CASSLEWGGDIQYF TGTGCCAGCAGCTTAGAGTGGGGTGGAGACATTCAGTACTTC
TRBJ2-2 NA many TRBV24-1 CATSDFPDELGTGELFF TGTGCCACCAGTGATTTCCCCGACGAACTCGGGACCGGGGAGCTGTTTTTT
TRBJ1-6 NA few TRBV12-3/TRBV12-4 CASSPEGVRTLHF TGTGCCAGCAGTCCCGAGGGGGTCAGGACCCTCCACTTT
TRBJ2-5 NA many TRBV6-5 CASKAFPETQYF TGTGCCAGCAAGGCCTTCCCCGAGACCCAGTACTTC
TRBJ2-1 NA few TRBV10-2 CASRYPGTSGYNEQFF TGCGCCAGCCGATACCCCGGGACATCCGGCTACAATGAGCAGTTCTTC
TRBJ2-7 NA many TRBV21-1 CASSITRLEYYEQYF TGTGCCAGCAGCATTACTAGGTTGGAGTACTACGAGCAGTACTTC
TRBJ2-3 TRBD2 many TRBV7-6 CASSPRSGGGTDTQYF TGTGCCAGCAGCCCCCGTAGCGGGGGAGGCACAGATACGCAGTATTTT
TRBJ2-3 NA many TRBV20-1 CSARRPVATDTQYF TGCAGTGCTAGGCGTCCTGTAGCGACAGATACGCAGTATTTT
TRBJ2-3 NA many TRBV24-1 CATSDPSRSGTDTQYF TGTGCCACCAGTGATCCCTCCCGGTCCGGCACAGATACGCAGTATTTT
TRBJ2-7 NA many TRBV10-3 CAISEAGMTYEQYF TGTGCCATCAGTGAGGCAGGGATGACCTACGAGCAGTACTTC
TRBJ1-1 NA many TRBV7-2 CASSFFTEAFF TGTGCCAGCAGCTTTTTCACTGAAGCTTTCTTT
TRBJ2-7 NA many TRBV18 CASSPRSYEQYF TGTGCCAGCTCACCACGGTCCTACGAGCAGTACTTC
TRBJ1-2 NA many TRBV7-9 CASRGGGYTF TGTGCCAGCAGAGGTGGAGGCTACACCTTC
TRBJ2-7 NA many TRBV30 CACKKTDRPYEQYF TGTGCCTGCAAAAAGACGGATCGTCCTTACGAGCAGTACTTC
TRBJ2-7 NA NA TRBV28 CASSQGIHEQYF TGTGCCAGCAGCCAGGGTATCCACGAGCAGTACTTC
TRBJ2-3 TRBD2 NA TRBV3-1 CASSQGAGSTDTQYF TGTGCCAGCAGCCAGGGAGCGGGGAGCACAGATACGCAGTATTTT
TRBJ2-7 NA many TRBV12-3/TRBV12-4 CASSFGQAPTYEQYF TGTGCCAGCAGTTTCGGGCAGGCTCCTACCTACGAGCAGTACTTC
TRBJ1-2 NA many TRBV7-2 CASRVVPANYGYTF TGTGCCAGCAGAGTGGTCCCAGCTAACTATGGCTACACCTTC
TRBJ2-7 NA many TRBV27 CASSSSYAESYEQYF TGTGCCAGCAGTTCCTCATATGCCGAGTCCTACGAGCAGTACTTC
TRBJ2-7 TRBD2 few TRBV15 CATSRDRSGTREQYF TGTGCCACCAGCAGAGATCGTAGCGGGACACGGGAGCAGTACTTC
TRBJ2-1 TRBD2 medium-sized TRBV7-9 CASRFGTSGGTEQFF TGTGCCAGCAGGTTTGGGACTAGCGGAGGGACTGAGCAGTTCTTC
TRBJ1-2 TRBD1 many TRBV6-6 CASSYGGTGGSYGYTF TGTGCCAGCAGTTACGGCGGGACAGGGGGTAGCTATGGCTACACCTTC
TRBJ1-5 NA many TRBV6-6 CASSSHQPQHF TGTGCCAGCAGTTCTCATCAGCCCCAGCATTTT
TRBJ1-2 TRBD1 NA TRBV12-3/TRBV12-4 CASSLFRTGDYGYTF TGTGCCAGCAGTTTATTTCGGACAGGAGACTATGGCTACACCTTC
TRBJ2-2 NA many TRBV4-1 CASSQDLVDTGELFF TGCGCCAGCAGCCAAGATCTCGTCGACACCGGGGAGCTGTTTTTT
TRBJ2-7 NA NA TRBV27 CASSLSGGALYEQYF TGTGCCAGCAGTTTATCGGGGGGGGCCCTCTACGAGCAGTACTTC
TRBJ1-1 NA NA TRBV5-8 CASSFDSYTEAFF TGTGCCAGCAGCTTTGACAGCTACACTGAAGCTTTCTTT
TRBJ2-2 NA few TRBV6-1 CASQRYSVTGELFF TGTGCCAGCCAGAGATATAGCGTCACCGGGGAGCTGTTTTTT
TRBJ1-5 NA many TRBV2 CASSWDGVSYQPQHF TGTGCCAGCAGTTGGGACGGAGTCTCCTATCAGCCCCAGCATTTT
TRBJ2-3 TRBD1 many TRBV24-1 CATSDFRTGGTDTQYF TGTGCCACCAGTGATTTTCGGACAGGGGGTACAGATACGCAGTATTTT
TRBJ2-7 NA many TRBV27 CASRISEVSYEQYF TGTGCCAGCAGGATATCGGAGGTCTCCTACGAGCAGTACTTC
TRBJ2-7 TRBD1 many TRBV19 CASSIRTGSYEQYF TGTGCCAGTAGTATTAGGACAGGGTCATACGAGCAGTACTTC
TRBJ2-7 TRBD2 many TRBV29-1 CSVAAGGQEQYF TGCAGCGTTGCGGCGGGAGGACAGGAGCAGTACTTC
TRBJ1-2 NA few TRBV13 CASSRGLGGNYGYTF TGTGCCAGCAGCCGAGGGCTGGGCGGCAACTATGGCTACACCTTC
TRBJ2-1 TRBD2 few TRBV20-1 CSARGPGGPSNEQFF TGCAGTGCTAGAGGGCCGGGAGGGCCTAGCAATGAGCAGTTCTTC
TRBJ1-5 NA many TRBV6-4 CASSEVPNGNQPQHF TGTGCCAGCAGTGAAGTACCCAATGGCAATCAGCCCCAGCATTTT
TRBJ1-2 NA many TRBV19 CASSTLDSYGYTF TGTGCCAGTAGTACCCTGGACAGCTATGGCTACACCTTC
TRBJ2-5 NA NA TRBV6-2/TRBV6-3 CASSFHAYSYQETQYF TGTGCCAGCAGCTTCCACGCTTACTCGTACCAAGAGACCCAGTACTTC
TRBJ2-1 TRBD2 many TRBV5-4 CASSPDLTSGRSEQFF TGTGCCAGCAGCCCGGACCTGACTAGCGGGAGGTCTGAGCAGTTCTTC
TRBJ1-1 NA many TRBV29-1 CSASQMNTEAFF TGCAGCGCCTCCCAGATGAACACTGAAGCTTTCTTT
TRBJ1-2 NA medium-sized TRBV20-1 CSAHNNRVEGYGYTF TGCAGTGCGCACAATAACAGGGTTGAAGGGTATGGCTACACCTTC
TRBJ2-1 TRBD1 many TRBV11-2 CASSFPGQGTEQFF TGTGCCAGCAGCTTCCCCGGACAGGGGACTGAGCAGTTCTTC
TRBJ2-2 TRBD2 few TRBV7-9 CASSLPGLAIRSGELFF TGTGCCAGCAGCTTACCGGGACTAGCGATTCGAAGCGGGGAGCTGTTTTTT
TRBJ2-7 NA many TRBV18 CASSPSRGGTVSSYEQYF TGTGCCAGCTCACCGTCCAGGGGAGGGACAGTGAGCTCCTACGAGCAGTACTTC
TRBJ2-1 TRBD2 many TRBV10-3 CAVRLAGGPGNEQFF TGTGCCGTACGACTAGCGGGGGGCCCGGGCAATGAGCAGTTCTTC
TRBJ2-6 NA many TRBV12-3/TRBV12-4 CASTRGANVLTF TGTGCCAGCACCCGTGGGGCCAACGTCCTGACTTTC
TRBJ1-2 NA many TRBV4-3 CASSQENGDYGYTF TGCGCCAGCAGCCAAGAAAACGGAGACTATGGCTACACCTTC
TRBJ2-3 TRBD2 many TRBV19 CANTRGLAGGLSTDTQYF TGTGCCAATACCAGAGGACTAGCGGGGGGATTAAGCACAGATACGCAGTATTTT
TRBJ1-5 NA many TRBV7-2 CASSLAHRGVKNQPQHF TGTGCCAGCAGCTTAGCGCACAGAGGGGTCAAAAATCAGCCCCAGCATTTT
TRBJ2-7 NA many TRBV5-6 CASFGGAAYEQYF TGTGCCTCATTCGGAGGGGCGGCCTACGAGCAGTACTTC
TRBJ1-1 NA many TRBV5-4 CASSPGGMARAEAFF TGTGCCAGCAGCCCCGGGGGCATGGCACGGGCTGAAGCTTTCTTT
TRBJ2-7 NA many TRBV12-3/TRBV12-4 CASSTSASYEQYF TGTGCCAGCAGCACTAGTGCTTCCTACGAGCAGTACTTC
TRBJ2-2 NA many TRBV27 CASSSLRGANTGELFF TGTGCCAGCAGTTCCCTTAGGGGAGCGAACACCGGGGAGCTGTTTTTT